A selection of T cell receptor beta chains follows, all from one sample in a study of blood T cell repertoires in COVID-19. Clones were sequenced by immunoSEQ multiplex PCR, and TCRdb holds only the in-frame ones, with some missing. Of approximately 200,000 clones listed, roughly 80% were seen once; the top ten hold less than 8.5%. Sequencing was performed on PBMCs or T cells enriched from blood (not recorded which). All receptors derive from a middle-aged man who had recovered from COVID-19. Each CDR3 is given with its conserved first and last residue.

J,V,CDR3
TRBJ2-4,TRBV5-6,CASSLAGTGPPKNIQYF
TRBJ2-2,TRBV6-5,CASSNPNTGELFF
TRBJ1-3,TRBV7-2,CASSFATYGNTIYF
TRBJ1-6,TRBV24-1,CATSDRPGHQSSSYNSPLHF
TRBJ2-7,TRBV5-8,CASSWGSTYEQYF
TRBJ1-2,TRBV10-3,CAISESKGQLHGYTF
TRBJ1-4,TRBV2,CASSKDRVGEKLFF
TRBJ1-5,TRBV27,CASSLGQINQPQHF
TRBJ1-4,TRBV7-9,CASSPQSLGLNEKLFF
TRBJ2-7,TRBV5-1,CASSILGQGSSYEQYF
TRBJ2-5,TRBV7-2,CASSLSWTSGGAGETQYF
TRBJ1-5,TRBV6-6,CASRGTDHSNQPQHF
TRBJ1-1,TRBV7-9,CASSLLGWTAVNTEAFF